Following are 30 T cell receptor beta chains from one sample sequenced in a study of control samples from healthy donors and cancer patients. Measured with immunoSEQ multiplex PCR; TCRdb has only the in-frame clones, and not every one. Here the sample spans just under 75,000 clones, over 75% being singletons. Sequencing was performed on blood. These receptor sequences come from a woman aged 50 to 60 in good health.

The CDR3 loop is CATSEAGTSGSGNEQFF. CDR3 DNA: TGTGCCACCAGTGAGGCCGGGACTAGCGGGAGCGGCAATGAGCAGTTCTTC. The chain recombines TRBV24-1 with TRBJ2-1; 14 bases are a match to TRBD2. The CDR3 is made up of 17 amino acids. The ends lost 4 bases at V and 6 bases at J; junction bases unmatched: 7. Germline V gene lookup returns CDR1 KGHDR and CDR2 SFDVKD.

The chain carries TRBV7-3 and TRBJ2-1; D is possibly TRBD2 (5 bases). Germline loops: CDR1 SGHTA, CDR2 FQGTGA. CDR3 length equals 12 residues. V shed 5 bases and J shed 9 bases, with 11 bases lying between them. In DNA form, the CDR3 reads TGTGCCAGCAGCCTCGCTGAGGGTGAGCAGTTCTTC. Encoded protein: CASSLAEGEQFF. Full variable domain (outside the CDR3, taken from reference TRBV7-3 and TRBJ2-1): GAGVSQTPSNKVTEKGKYVELRCDPISGHTALYWYRQSLGQGPEFLIYFQGTGAADDSGLPNDRFFAVRPEGSVSTLKIQRTERGDSAVYLCASSLAEGEQFFGPGTRLTVL.

The rearrangement uses TRBV6-6 and TRBJ1-2; TRBD1 aligns across 7 bases. J gave up 4 bases and V 2 bases, and 4 bases lay outside the gene matches. CDR1 and CDR2 (germline): MNHNY, SVGAGI (reference sequence). The CDR3 spans 14 residues. This CDR3 is CASSYDRAAYGYTF. CDR3 in DNA: TGTGCCAGCAGTTACGACAGGGCGGCCTATGGCTACACCTTC.

This chain uses TRBV10-3 with TRBJ1-1; TRBD1 matches 9 bases. Germline V gene data show CDR1 as ENHRY and CDR2 as SYGVKD. The CDR3 sequence is 16 residues long. V was pared by 8 bases and J by 0 bases, with 10 bases of the junction left unmatched. The CDR3 spells CAIRASTGGLNTEAFF. CDR3 DNA sequence: TGTGCCATCCGAGCCTCGACAGGGGGTTTGAACACTGAAGCTTTCTTT.

V usage is TRBV24-1 and J usage is TRBJ2-5; the D gene is possibly TRBD2 (6 bases). Trimming cost V 3 bases and J 1 base, with 17 bases left between them. CDR1 KGHDR and CDR2 SFDVKD come from the germline V gene. This CDR3 spans 17 amino acids. CDR3 protein: CATSDHRAGRSQETQYF. CDR3 sequence (DNA): TGTGCCACCAGTGATCACCGAGCGGGTCGAAGCCAAGAGACCCAGTACTTC.

The chain is built from TRBV5-5 and TRBJ2-3; the D gene is possibly TRBD2 (5 bases). The germline V gene encodes CDR1 SGHKS and CDR2 YYEKEE (reference sequence). With 3 bases removed from V and 1 base from J, the gap between germline ends came to 9 bases. The CDR3 length is 14 residues. The chain's CDR3 is CASSSKEGTDTQYF. The CDR3 nucleotides read TGTGCCAGCAGCTCAAAGGAGGGCACAGATACGCAGTATTTT.

The chain's CDR3 is CSVGGGDQPQHF. The CDR3 nucleotides are TGCAGCGTTGGAGGGGGCGATCAGCCCCAGCATTTT. The gene calls are TRBV29-1 and TRBJ1-5, with 7 bases matching TRBD1. This CDR3 comprises 12 residues. Germline-derived CDR1 and CDR2 are SQVTM and ANQGSEA. Trimming cost V 4 bases and J 5 bases; bases outside gene matches: 2. Combining the CDR3 with reference TRBV29-1 and TRBJ1-5 gives the whole variable domain SAVISQKPSRDICQRGTSLTIQCQVDSQVTMMFWYRQQPGQSLTLIATANQGSEATYESGFVIDKFPISRPNLTFSTLTVSNMSPEDSSIYLCSVGGGDQPQHFGDGTRLSIL.

The V and J genes are TRBV5-4 and TRBJ1-1; D call uncertain. Germline V gene sequence: CDR1 SGHNT, CDR2 YYREEE (reference sequence). V lost 0 bases and J 2 bases, leaving 8 bases between the germline ends. There are 14 residues in the CDR3. The CDR3: CASSLGPRNTEAFF. CDR3 nucleotides: TGTGCCAGCAGCTTGGGACCGCGTAACACTGAAGCTTTCTTT.

The chain joins TRBV10-2 to TRBJ1-6, with D possibly TRBD1 on 5 matching bases. The CDR3 covers 12 residues. Trimming shortened V by 8 bases and J by 7 bases, and 9 bases separated the two germline ends. CDR1 and CDR2 (germline): WSHSY, SAAADI. CDR3 region: CASGGRNSPLHF. The CDR3 region has the DNA TGCGCCAGCGGGGGACGGAATTCACCCCTCCACTTT.

In its sample, this clone was seen once. The chain couples TRBV30 to TRBJ1-6; 8 bases are a match to TRBD1. The trim removed 3 bases at V and 7 bases at J, leaving 14 bases unmatched. From germline, CDR1 is GTSNPN and CDR2 SVGIG (reference sequence). The CDR3 has 17 amino acids. In DNA, the CDR3 is TGTGCCTGGAGGCTTCCACATCCGGGACAGGAAAATTCACCCCTCCACTTT. Residues: CAWRLPHPGQENSPLHF.

This clone has a handful of counts. The chain couples TRBV6-5 to TRBJ1-6; D remains ambiguous. There are 14 residues in the CDR3. Trimming removed 1 base at V and 9 bases at J, with 10 bases between. The germline gives CDR1 MNHEY, CDR2 SVGAGI. The CDR3 sequence: CASSYWLESSPLHF. Here the CDR3 DNA reads TGTGCCAGCAGTTACTGGTTGGAGAGTTCACCCCTCCACTTT.

The chain links TRBV15 to TRBJ1-4, with TRBD1 as a possible D gene (5 bases). V dropped 5 bases and J dropped 6 bases, with 13 bases sitting between them. This CDR3 is built from 14 residues. Germline CDR1 reads LNHNV; CDR2 reads YYDKDF (reference sequence). The DNA for the CDR3 is TGTGCCACCAGCGTCAGGGCTTCGGATGAAAAACTGTTTTTT. It translates to CATSVRASDEKLFF.

The V call is TRBV16, the J call TRBJ1-1, with a possible D match to TRBD1 (6 bases). Germline CDR1 and CDR2: KGHSY and FQNENV. Between the trimmed V and J ends, which lost 0 bases and 0 bases, there was a span of 8 bases. The CDR3 extends over 15 amino acids. The CDR3 bases are TGTGCCAGCAGCCAATCTTCAGGGGTGAACACTGAAGCTTTCTTT. Translating gives CASSQSSGVNTEAFF.

The V call is TRBV6-5, the J call TRBJ1-6; D may be TRBD1 (6 bases). Germline values: CDR1 MNHEY, CDR2 SVGAGI. The CDR3 totals 16 residues. The ends were cut back, 2 bases at V and 2 bases at J, with 10 bases in the middle. CDR3 in amino acids: CASSYTTGPYNSPLHF. The CDR3 DNA reads as TGTGCCAGCAGTTACACGACAGGCCCCTATAATTCACCCCTCCACTTT.

The sample holds one count of this clone. V is TRBV19 and J is TRBJ2-6; TRBD1 agrees at 7 bases. Germline trimming cut 3 bases from V and 4 bases from J; bases unmatched to any gene: 9. CDR3 size: 17 residues. Germline lookup yields CDR1 LNHDA and CDR2 SQIVND (reference sequence). CDR3 bases: TGTGCCAGTAGTATCCACGGACAGGCTCGGGGGGCCAACGTCCTGACTTTC. Translating gives CASSIHGQARGANVLTF.

The chain couples TRBV5-6 to TRBJ2-7, with a tentative D call TRBD2 (5 bases). Germline V gives CDR1 SGHDT, CDR2 YYEEEE. The CDR3 length is 12 residues. Trimming shortened V by 2 bases and J by 6 bases, and 9 bases separated the two germline ends. The CDR3 DNA is TGTGCCAGCAGCTTACGGAGGCTCGAGCAGTACTTC. It yields the protein CASSLRRLEQYF.

V is TRBV4-1 and J is TRBJ2-5; 11 bases match TRBD2. The CDR3 has 18 residues. Germline V gives CDR1 MGHRA, CDR2 YSYEKL. Trimming at V came to 0 bases and at J to 4 bases, leaving 10 bases not matched to a gene. The CDR3 DNA reads TGCGCCAGCAGCCAAGAGATTCGGGAACTAGCGGGAGTAGAGACCCAGTACTTC. It encodes CASSQEIRELAGVETQYF.

The genes are TRBV21-1 and TRBJ2-4; the D call TRBD2 from the table was never checked on the DNA. TRBV21-1 is listed as a pseudogene. The CDR3 length is 14 residues. The CDR3 sequence: CASSKVVMKNIQYF. The DNA for the CDR3 is TGTGCCAGCAGCAAAGTAGTAATGAAAAACATTCAGTACTTC.

The chain has TRBV2 and TRBJ2-5; D is unclear. With 8 bases removed from V and 3 bases from J, the gap between germline ends came to 10 bases. Germline-derived CDR1 and CDR2 are SNHLY and FYNNEI. The CDR3 runs to 12 residues. The CDR3 here is CASPDVKETQYF. The CDR3 DNA reads TGTGCCAGCCCGGACGTTAAAGAGACCCAGTACTTC.

The chain couples TRBV15 to TRBJ1-2; no clear D. There are 13 residues in the CDR3. Trimming took 3 bases from V and 2 from J, leaving 7 bases between them. CDR1 LNHNV and CDR2 YYDKDF come from the germline V gene (reference sequence). The CDR3 sequence: CATSRAENYGYTF. CDR3 bases: TGTGCCACCAGCAGGGCAGAGAACTATGGCTACACCTTC.

The V gene is TRBV6-6, the J gene TRBJ2-5, with 9 bases lining up with TRBD1. Unmatched junction bases numbered 4, after V lost 0 bases and J lost 2 bases. The CDR3 spans 16 residues. The germline V gene has CDR1 MNHNY and CDR2 SVGAGI (reference sequence). CDR3 DNA: TGTGCCAGCAGTTACTCGGACAGGGGTGGTCAAGAGACCCAGTACTTC. Protein sequence: CASSYSDRGGQETQYF.

The chain carries TRBV6-1 and TRBJ2-1; TRBD2 is a possible D gene (5 bases). V was cut by 2 bases and J by 3 bases, with 11 bases left in between. The germline V gene has CDR1 MNHNS and CDR2 SASEGT. This CDR3 contains 15 residues. This CDR3 reads CASSETSGNYNEQFF. The DNA for the CDR3 is TGTGCCAGCAGTGAAACTAGTGGGAACTACAATGAGCAGTTCTTC.

The chain is built from TRBV3-1 (or the pseudogene TRBV3-2) and TRBJ2-1; 7 nucleotides agree with TRBD2. The CDR3 length is 15 residues. Germline V CDR1 and CDR2: LGHDT, YNNKEL (reference sequence). The ends lost 5 bases at V and 7 bases at J; junction bases unmatched: 11. The CDR3 DNA reads TGTGCCAGCAGCAAAAAGGGGACTATCAAGAATGAGCAGTTCTTC. It codes for CASSKKGTIKNEQFF.

V gene TRBV28 combines with J gene TRBJ1-6; D not resolved. The CDR3 is made up of 13 amino acids. Germline-derived CDR1 and CDR2 are MDHEN and SYDVKM. V was shortened by 7 bases and J by 9 bases, with 13 bases between the two germline ends. The CDR3 reads CASKGDLVSPLHF. The CDR3 nucleotides are TGTGCCAGCAAAGGTGATTTGGTTTCACCCCTCCACTTT.

The rearrangement uses TRBV9 and TRBJ1-3; TRBD1 is a possible D gene (5 bases). From germline, CDR1 is SGDLS and CDR2 YYNGEE. V lost 0 bases to trimming and J lost 7 bases, with 8 bases between them. This CDR3 has 13 residues. For the CDR3, the DNA is TGTGCCAGCAGCGTAGAAGGGGTTAACACCATATATTTT. The encoded protein is CASSVEGVNTIYF. Drawing the rest from reference TRBV9 and TRBJ1-3, the complete variable domain is DSGVTQTPKHLITATGQRVTLRCSPRSGDLSVYWYQQSLDQGLQFLIQYYNGEERAKGNILERFSAQQFPDLHSELNLSSLELGDSALYFCASSVEGVNTIYFGEGSWLTVV.

This clone was seen only once. The rearrangement links TRBV14 to TRBJ2-4, with 7 positions matching TRBD2. Germline V gives CDR1 SGHDN, CDR2 FVKESK. Trimming cost V 3 bases and J 2 bases; bases outside gene matches: 1. The CDR3 has 14 residues. CDR3 bases: TGTGCCAGCAGCCAGAGCGGGACCAAAAACATTCAGTACTTC. Its protein is CASSQSGTKNIQYF.

The genes are TRBV9 and TRBJ2-7; D is uncertain. With 0 bases removed from V and 5 bases from J, the gap between germline ends came to 12 bases. Germline V gene data show CDR1 as SGDLS and CDR2 as YYNGEE. This CDR3 has 14 amino acids. CDR3 sequence (DNA): TGTGCCAGCAGCGTAGCCCTGGGTTACAACGAGCAGTACTTC. The encoded protein is CASSVALGYNEQYF.

The chain couples TRBV19 to TRBJ1-2, with 7 bases matching TRBD1. Germline CDR1 LNHDA, CDR2 SQIVND (reference sequence). The CDR3 is 17 amino acids. V gave up 4 bases and J gave up 6 bases; unmatched junction bases: 17. The CDR3 nucleotides read TGTGCCAGTAGTACCGGGACAGCCTATTCTCGGGGAGATGGCTACACCTTC. Amino acids: CASSTGTAYSRGDGYTF.

Turning to this clone: A junction end diverges from the germline sequence, so it may reflect a read error. The identical CDR3 is also encoded by other nucleotide sequences in the sample. The V and J genes are TRBV3-1 (or the pseudogene TRBV3-2) and TRBJ2-5, with D uncertain. The CDR3 is made up of 10 amino acids. Germline assignment: CDR1 LGHDT and CDR2 YNNKEL (reference sequence). The CDR3 protein is CASSQETQYF. The CDR3 DNA sequence: TGTGCCAGCAGTCAAGAGACCCAGTACTTC.

The chain links TRBV24-1 to TRBJ1-2, with 8 bases lining up with TRBD1. The trim removed 4 bases at V and 5 bases at J, leaving 8 bases unmatched. Germline CDR1 reads KGHDR; CDR2 reads SFDVKD. CDR3 length: 15 amino acids. For the CDR3, the DNA is TGTGCCACCAGTGACTTCGCAGGGGGCGAGTATGGCTACACCTTC. Its translation is CATSDFAGGEYGYTF.